This TCR beta chain was sequenced for a study of Ad26.COV2.S vaccination and SARS-CoV-2 variants. The length of the CDR3 is 16 residues. CDR1 and CDR2 (germline): SGHRS, YFSETQ. Trimming removed 3 bases from V and 3 bases from J, with 18 bases in between. The treatment here: about 20 received Ad26.COV2.S at low or high dose, single or two shots; about 5 received placebo; per-sample allocation not given. Day 63 after the first vaccine or placebo injection was the time point for sampling. Some clones are missing from TCRdb's copy, which holds only in-frame ones; the method was immunoSEQ multiplex PCR. The sample has 350,000 to 400,000 clones, roughly nine tenths seen once.

Sequencing was performed on peripheral blood, taken in a trial of Ad26.COV2.S vaccine versus placebo. The TCR sequence derives from a person aged 18 to 59 who received the Ad26.COV2.S COVID-19 vaccine or a placebo. The genes are TRBV5-1 and TRBJ2-5, with D perhaps assigned TRBD1 or TRBD2 (5 bases each). This CDR3 reads CASSWGSLREEETQYF. The CDR3 nucleotides read TGCGCCAGCAGCTGGGGGTCCCTCCGGGAAGAAGAGACCCAGTACTTC.